The 12 T cell receptor beta chains reported below all come from one sample, sequenced in a study of shared clonotypes between healthy human individuals. The assay was immunoSEQ multiplex PCR, and TCRdb's table has in-frame clones only and misses some. Of about 680,000 clones in the sample, about 78% were seen once. Sequenced material: memory CD4+ T cells sorted from blood. Subset here: CD45RA-negative fraction. Source of these receptors: a woman aged 25-40 years in good health.

This chain joins TRBV10-3 and TRBJ2-7; D remains unclear. CDR1 is ENHRY and CDR2 is SYGVKD in the germline V gene. This CDR3 contains 11 residues. V was shortened by 2 bases and J by 3 bases, with 2 bases between the two germline ends. This chain's CDR3 is CAISENYEQYF. In DNA form, the CDR3 reads TGTGCCATCAGTGAGAACTACGAGCAGTACTTC.

A word on this clone: Other DNA sequences within the sample encode an identical CDR3. The gene calls are TRBV4-2 and TRBJ1-2; possible D gene TRBD1, 6 bases. The CDR3 extends over 14 amino acids. The germline V and J ends were trimmed by 1 base and 5 bases, with 11 bases remaining between them. CDR1 is LGHNA, CDR2 YNFKEQ, per germline. CDR3 protein: CASSQVGGGYGYTF. DNA for the CDR3: TGTGCCAGCAGCCAAGTCGGGGGCGGGTATGGCTACACCTTC.

This clone came up a few times. The gene calls are TRBV7-8 and TRBJ2-7; a possible D gene is TRBD2 (6 bases). The CDR3 consists of 15 residues. V gave up 2 bases and J gave up 5 bases, with 16 bases separating them. Germline CDR1 and CDR2: SGHVS and FQNEAQ. Here the CDR3 DNA reads TGTGCCAGCAGCTTAACCACCTTTGCGGGAAACGAGCAGTACTTC. It translates to CASSLTTFAGNEQYF.

This chain links TRBV25-1 with TRBJ2-2, with 10 bases identical to TRBD1. The CDR3 sequence is 18 residues long. Per germline, CDR1 MGHDK and CDR2 SYGVNS. V lost 5 bases, J lost 0 bases, and 9 bases stayed unmatched. CDR3 in amino acids: CASSTTPGQGTNTGELFF. In nucleotides, the CDR3 is TGTGCCAGCAGTACAACACCGGGACAGGGGACGAACACCGGGGAGCTGTTTTTT.

The rearrangement joins TRBV7-8 to TRBJ1-5, with 10 bases that match TRBD1. V was clipped by 5 bases and J by 6 bases; unmatched bases: 7. CDR1 is SGHVS, CDR2 FQNEAQ, per germline. CDR3 length: 15 residues. The CDR3 DNA is TGTGCCAGCAGCCGACAGGGGGCGCGGGGTCAGCCCCAGCATTTT. Translated: CASSRQGARGQPQHF.

This chain uses TRBV29-1 with TRBJ2-1; TRBD2 might be the D (5 bases). Trimming shortened V by 3 bases and J by 10 bases, and 10 bases separated the two germline ends. The CDR3 runs 11 residues. Germline V gene lookup returns CDR1 SQVTM and CDR2 ANQGSEA. The CDR3 loop reads CSVESEREQFF. CDR3 nucleotides: TGCAGCGTTGAGAGCGAGCGGGAGCAGTTCTTC.

This clone was counted at least ten times. The V and J genes are TRBV28 and TRBJ2-1; 9 bases align to TRBD2. CDR3 length: 16 residues. Germline V gene lookup returns CDR1 MDHEN and CDR2 SYDVKM. J gave up 4 bases and V 7 bases, and 11 bases lay outside the gene matches. For the CDR3, the DNA is TGTGCCAGCATGGAAGTAGCGGGAGCTAGGTACAATGAGCAGTTCTTC. The encoded protein is CASMEVAGARYNEQFF.

The rearrangement joins TRBV29-1 to TRBJ2-2; unclear D gene. The CDR3 runs to 13 residues. V lost 4 bases to trimming and J lost 2 bases, with 8 bases between them. Germline CDR1 SQVTM, CDR2 ANQGSEA. For the CDR3, the DNA is TGCAGCGTTGTAAGACCCAACACCGGGGAGCTGTTTTTT. It is translated as CSVVRPNTGELFF.

The chain combines TRBV10-2 with TRBJ1-1, with a possible D match to TRBD1 (6 bases). The CDR3 contains 13 residues. Germline V gives CDR1 WSHSY, CDR2 SAAADI. The ends were cut back, 7 bases at V and 5 bases at J, with 14 bases in the middle. DNA for the CDR3: TGCGCCAGCACCATACAGGGAGGGACTGAAGCTTTCTTT. Amino acid sequence: CASTIQGGTEAFF.

Only a few counts were recorded for this clone. This chain links TRBV19 with TRBJ1-4, with 7 nucleotides matching TRBD1. Trimming at V came to 6 bases and at J to 4 bases, leaving 11 bases not matched to a gene. Germline CDR1 reads LNHDA; CDR2 reads SQIVND (reference sequence). The CDR3 totals 16 residues. The DNA for the CDR3 is TGTGCCAGTAGCCCGAACTCCGGGACAGTTAATGAAAAACTGTTTTTT. Protein sequence: CASSPNSGTVNEKLFF.

Comment on this clone: The sample contains more than one DNA sequence encoding this CDR3. J is TRBJ1-5 and V is TRBV6-4; D gene ambiguous. The germline V and J ends were trimmed by 3 bases and 7 bases, with 10 bases remaining between them. Germline CDR1 MRHNA, CDR2 SNTAGT. CDR3 length: 13 residues. This CDR3 reads CASSEEGGQPQHF. The CDR3 DNA reads as TGTGCCAGCAGTGAAGAGGGAGGCCAGCCCCAGCATTTT.

The chain links TRBV18 to TRBJ2-7; TRBD1 or TRBD2 may be the D gene (5 bases each). Trimming left V 6 bases short and J 2 bases short, with 17 bases between. The CDR3 loop spans 15 amino acids. Germline-derived CDR1 and CDR2 are KGHSH and LQKENI. The CDR3 is CASSRGTDVAYEQYF. The CDR3 nucleotides are TGTGCCAGCTCGAGAGGGACCGACGTTGCCTACGAGCAGTACTTC. The entire variable domain, with the rest obtained from reference TRBV18 and TRBJ2-7, is as follows: NAGVMQNPRHLVRRRGQEARLRCSPMKGHSHVYWYRQLPEEGLKFMVYLQKENIIDESGMPKERFSAEFPKEGPSILRIQQVVRGDSAAYFCASSRGTDVAYEQYFGPGTRLTVT.